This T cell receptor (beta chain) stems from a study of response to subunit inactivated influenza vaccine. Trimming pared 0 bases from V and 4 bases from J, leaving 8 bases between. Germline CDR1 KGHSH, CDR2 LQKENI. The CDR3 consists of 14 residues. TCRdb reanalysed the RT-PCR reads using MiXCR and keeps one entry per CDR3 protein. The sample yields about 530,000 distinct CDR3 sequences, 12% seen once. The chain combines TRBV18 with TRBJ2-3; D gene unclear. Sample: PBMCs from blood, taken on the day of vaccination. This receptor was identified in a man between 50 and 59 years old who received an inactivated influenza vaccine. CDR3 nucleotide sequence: TGTGCCAGCTCACCACCCTCCGCATCAGATACGCAGTATTTT. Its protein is CASSPPSASDTQYF.